The count of the clone carrying this TCR beta chain is one. Its specificity is unknown. This specimen comes from a study of T cell responses to AZD1222 COVID-19 vaccine. Whole-study findings and limits: Spike-specific TCR breadth and depth grew following two AZD1222 doses. Clonal diversity was possibly underestimated, and the donors were mostly white British, with more females. Baseline serostatus was positive in only 5 to 7 AZD1222 recipients. Spike-wide vaccine-associated CD4 TCRs dominated at 160-218 and 743-854.

TCRdb's table, derived via immunoSEQ multiplex PCR, lists solely in-frame clones and lacks some. The sample yields some 140,000 clones, approximately 92% seen once. This TCR derives from an adult who received the AZD1222 COVID-19 vaccine. The material sequenced was peripheral blood, taken 28 days after the second AZD1222 dose.

This chain's CDR3 is CASSQVTVNYGYTF. CDR3 coding DNA: TGTGCCAGCAGCCAAGTAACAGTCAACTATGGCTACACCTTC. The V call is TRBV3-1 (or the pseudogene TRBV3-2), the J call TRBJ1-2; D ambiguous. This CDR3 has 14 residues. Trimming removed 1 base at V and 2 bases at J, with 8 bases between. Germline CDR1 and CDR2: LGHDT and YNNKEL (reference sequence).